This T cell receptor (beta chain) derives from a study of blood T cell repertoires in COVID-19. Whole-study context: Samples came from the United States, Italy and Spain, spanning acute and convalescent COVID-19. Nucleic acid was either cDNA or gDNA, and it came from T cells, B-cell-depleted T cells, or PBMCs.

Trimming removed 2 bases from V and 4 bases from J, with 7 bases in between. CDR3 size: 13 residues. Germline V gene data show CDR1 as SGHTA and CDR2 as FQGNSA. Authors' analysis steps: Nucleated cell number was recorded as an estimate derived from reference gene primer amplification. Repertoires were generated with immunoSEQ multiplex PCR, while TCRdb's copy carries only in-frame clones and drops some. D and trimming come from the DNA, and the V and J calls and clone size come from that table. The sample yields about 220,000 clones, about 85% seen once. Specimen: peripheral blood. The chain couples TRBV7-2 to TRBJ2-3; a possible D gene is TRBD2 (6 bases). The sequence was obtained from a man aged 25 to 40 with active or convalescent COVID-19. The CDR3 DNA sequence: TGTGCCAGCAGCTTACCTAGCGCAGATACGCAGTATTTT. Its translation: CASSLPSADTQYF.